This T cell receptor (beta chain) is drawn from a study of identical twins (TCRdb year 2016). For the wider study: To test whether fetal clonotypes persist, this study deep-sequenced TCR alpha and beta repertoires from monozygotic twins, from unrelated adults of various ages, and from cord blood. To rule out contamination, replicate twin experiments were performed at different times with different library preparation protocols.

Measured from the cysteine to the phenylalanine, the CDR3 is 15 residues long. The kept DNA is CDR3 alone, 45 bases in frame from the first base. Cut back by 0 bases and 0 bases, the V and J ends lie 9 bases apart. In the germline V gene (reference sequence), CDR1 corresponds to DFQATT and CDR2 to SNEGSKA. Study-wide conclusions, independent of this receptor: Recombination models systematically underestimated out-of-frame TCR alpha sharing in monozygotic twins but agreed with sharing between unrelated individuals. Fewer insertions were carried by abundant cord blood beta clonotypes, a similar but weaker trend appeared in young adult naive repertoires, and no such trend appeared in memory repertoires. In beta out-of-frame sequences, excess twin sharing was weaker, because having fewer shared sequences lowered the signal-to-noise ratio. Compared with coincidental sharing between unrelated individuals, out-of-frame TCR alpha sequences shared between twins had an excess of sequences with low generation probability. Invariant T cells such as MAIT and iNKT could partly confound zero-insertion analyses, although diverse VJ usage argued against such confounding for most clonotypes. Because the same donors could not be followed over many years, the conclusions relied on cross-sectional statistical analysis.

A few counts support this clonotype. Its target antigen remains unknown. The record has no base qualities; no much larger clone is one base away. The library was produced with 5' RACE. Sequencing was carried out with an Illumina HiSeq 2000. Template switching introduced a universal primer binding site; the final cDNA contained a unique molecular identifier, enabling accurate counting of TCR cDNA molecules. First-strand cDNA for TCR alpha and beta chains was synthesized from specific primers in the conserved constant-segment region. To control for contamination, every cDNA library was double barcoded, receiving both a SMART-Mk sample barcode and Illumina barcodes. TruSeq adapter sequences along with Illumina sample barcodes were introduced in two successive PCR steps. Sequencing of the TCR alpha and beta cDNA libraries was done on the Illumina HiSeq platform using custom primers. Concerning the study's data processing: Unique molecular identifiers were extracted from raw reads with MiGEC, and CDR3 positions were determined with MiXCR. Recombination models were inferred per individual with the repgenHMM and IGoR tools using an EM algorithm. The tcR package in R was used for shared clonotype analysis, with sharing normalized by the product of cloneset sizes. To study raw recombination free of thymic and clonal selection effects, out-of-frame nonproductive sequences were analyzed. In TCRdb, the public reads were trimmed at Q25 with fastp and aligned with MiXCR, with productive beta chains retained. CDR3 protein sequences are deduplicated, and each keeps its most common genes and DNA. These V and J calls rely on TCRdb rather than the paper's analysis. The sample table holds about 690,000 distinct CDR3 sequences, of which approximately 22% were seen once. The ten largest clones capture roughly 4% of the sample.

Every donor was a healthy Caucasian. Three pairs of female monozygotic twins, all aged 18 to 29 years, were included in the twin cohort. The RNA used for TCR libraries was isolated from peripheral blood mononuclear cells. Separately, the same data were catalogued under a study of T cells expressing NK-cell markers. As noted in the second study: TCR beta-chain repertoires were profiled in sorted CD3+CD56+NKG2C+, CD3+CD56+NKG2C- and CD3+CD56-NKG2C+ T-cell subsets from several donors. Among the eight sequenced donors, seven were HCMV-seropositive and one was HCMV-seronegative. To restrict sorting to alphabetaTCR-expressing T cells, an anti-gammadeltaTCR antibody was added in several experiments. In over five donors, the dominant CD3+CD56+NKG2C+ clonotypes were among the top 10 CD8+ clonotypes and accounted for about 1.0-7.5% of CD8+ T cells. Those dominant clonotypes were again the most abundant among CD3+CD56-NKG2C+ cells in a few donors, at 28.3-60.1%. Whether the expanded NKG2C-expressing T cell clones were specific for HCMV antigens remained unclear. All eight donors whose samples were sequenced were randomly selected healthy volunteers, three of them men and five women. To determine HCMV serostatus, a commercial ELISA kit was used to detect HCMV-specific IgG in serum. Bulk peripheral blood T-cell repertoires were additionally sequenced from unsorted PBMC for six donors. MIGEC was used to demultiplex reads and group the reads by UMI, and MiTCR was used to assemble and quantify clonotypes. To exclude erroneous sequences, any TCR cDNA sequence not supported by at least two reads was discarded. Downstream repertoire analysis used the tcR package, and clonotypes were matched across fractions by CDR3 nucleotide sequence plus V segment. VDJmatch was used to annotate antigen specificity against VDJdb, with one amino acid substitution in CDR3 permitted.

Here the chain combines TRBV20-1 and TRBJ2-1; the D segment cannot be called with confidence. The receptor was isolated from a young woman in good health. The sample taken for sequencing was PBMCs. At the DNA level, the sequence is TGCAGTGCTAGAGATCGGAAGAGCTCCTACAATGAGCAGTTCTTC. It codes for CSARDRKSSYNEQFF.